The next 5 T cell receptor beta chains were all read from a single sample in a study of blood T cells in healthy people across ages. The second PCR ran about 6 to 11 cycles with a sample-barcoded 5' primer and J-beta primers. TCRdb analysed the 5' RACE reads with MiXCR anew, one entry per CDR3 protein. The data hold 1,500,000 or so distinct CDR3 sequences, with 40% to 45% observed a single time. What was sequenced was blood. The receptors were sampled from a woman aged 18 to 35 in good health.

The chain has TRBV27 and TRBJ1-1; 7 positions match TRBD1. The CDR3 is 13 amino acids. CDR1 is MNHEY, CDR2 SMNVEV, per germline (reference sequence). Trimming took 7 bases from V and 5 from J; bases not matched to a gene: 7. The CDR3 loop reads CASKVRGGTEAFF. The CDR3 bases are TGTGCCAGCAAGGTCAGGGGGGGGACTGAAGCTTTCTTT.

The V and J genes are TRBV24-1 and TRBJ1-2, with 7 bases matching TRBD1. The CDR3 sequence is 15 residues long. Germline-derived CDR1 and CDR2 are KGHDR and SFDVKD. J gave up 6 bases and V 0 bases, and 6 bases lay outside the gene matches. The CDR3 sequence: CATSDLQGGKNGYTF. In nucleotides, the CDR3 is TGTGCCACCAGTGATTTGCAGGGGGGTAAGAATGGCTACACCTTC.

The V call is TRBV14, the J call TRBJ2-3; the match to TRBD2 covers 12 bases. V lost 4 bases, J lost 5 bases, and 7 bases stayed unmatched. Germline V CDR1 and CDR2: SGHDN, FVKESK. The CDR3 totals 16 residues. DNA for the CDR3: TGTGCCAGCAGCCTTCGACTAGCGGGGGCCCTAGATACGCAGTATTTT. It yields the protein CASSLRLAGALDTQYF.

A few counts support this clonotype. The chain joins TRBV12-3 or TRBV12-4 to TRBJ2-5, with 9 bases identical to TRBD2. Losses at the gene ends were 2 bases for V and 2 bases for J; bases not matched to a gene: 3. The CDR3 runs 15 residues. CDR3 sequence reads: CASSLNAGGQETQYF. CDR3 sequence (DNA): TGTGCCAGCAGTTTAAATGCGGGGGGGCAAGAGACCCAGTACTTC.

The CDR3 DNA follows: TGTGCCAGCAGCCAAAACGTCAGACGGGAAGAGACCCAGTACTTC. The encoded protein is CASSQNVRREETQYF. The V call is TRBV3-1, the J call TRBJ2-5, with D hard to call. Germline loops: CDR1 LGHDT, CDR2 YNNKEL (reference sequence). CDR3 length equals 15 residues. The V end was cut by 2 bases, the J end by 3 bases, with 13 bases between.